Shown below are 24 T cell receptor beta chains from a single sample sequenced in a study of control samples from healthy donors and cancer patients (dated by TCRdb to the early 2020s). Receptors were amplified or captured by the immunoSEQ multiplex PCR assay. TCRdb mirrors the immuneACCESS table, restricted to in-frame sequences. Some clones are absent from its copies; in checked studies, under half trace to an unresolved V gene, and the reason for the others is unknown. This sample gives around 17,000 clones in total; around 90% of them show up just once. The ten largest clones add up to less than 35% of the sample. The sequenced sample consisted of PBMCs. The receptors originated from a man aged 55 to 70 with head and neck cancer.

This chain joins TRBV6-5 and TRBJ2-3, with 7 bases lining up with TRBD2. V gave up 7 bases and J gave up 0 bases; unmatched junction bases: 4. CDR1 MNHEY and CDR2 SVGAGI come from the germline V gene. CDR3 length: 14 amino acids. The CDR3 loop is CASTARGSTDTQYF. As DNA, the CDR3 is TGTGCCAGCACCGCGCGGGGGAGCACAGATACGCAGTATTTT.

In this sample, this clone turned up once. The chain has TRBV4-1 and TRBJ2-2; D gene uncertain. The CDR3 length is 17 residues. Germline values: CDR1 MGHRA, CDR2 YSYEKL. Between the trimmed V and J ends, which lost 2 bases and 1 base, there was a span of 14 bases. The CDR3 loop reads CASSQPRSSGNTGELFF. For the CDR3, the DNA is TGCGCCAGCAGCCAACCCCGATCGTCCGGGAACACCGGGGAGCTGTTTTTT.

The chain links TRBV19 to TRBJ1-4; no clear D. The CDR3 contains 14 residues. CDR1 and CDR2 (germline): LNHDA, SQIVND (reference sequence). V shed 2 bases and J shed 5 bases, with 9 bases lying between them. The CDR3 DNA sequence: TGTGCCAGTAGTATAACCCCAATCAATGAAAAACTGTTTTTT. Translating gives CASSITPINEKLFF.

V is TRBV11-1 and J is TRBJ2-5, with D maybe TRBD2 (5 bases). The CDR3 is 14 amino acids. Germline V CDR1 and CDR2: SGHAT, FQDESV (reference sequence). V was clipped by 8 bases and J by 5 bases, with 18 bases between them. DNA for the CDR3: TGTGCCAGCGCACCCCGGTGGGAGAAGGAGACCCAGTACTTC. It is translated as CASAPRWEKETQYF.

The chain links TRBV10-2 to TRBJ1-6; TRBD1 matches 7 bases. Germline CDR1 and CDR2: WSHSY and SAAADI. The CDR3 has 16 residues. The ends lost 2 bases at V and 9 bases at J; junction bases unmatched: 10. For the CDR3, the DNA is TGCGCCAGCAGTGAGGGTCGGGGGACAGATAGTTCACCCCTCCACTTT. This translates into CASSEGRGTDSSPLHF.

The chain couples TRBV4-1 to TRBJ2-5; D remains ambiguous. The germline CDR1 and CDR2 sequences are MGHRA and YSYEKL. There are 14 residues in the CDR3. V gave up 4 bases and J gave up 4 bases, with 13 bases separating them. In DNA, the CDR3 is TGCGCCAGCAGCCTTCTTGACAATGGAGAGACCCAGTACTTC. Translating it yields CASSLLDNGETQYF.

This chain joins TRBV5-4 and TRBJ2-3; D is possibly TRBD2 (6 bases). This CDR3 has 14 amino acids. Per germline, CDR1 SGHNT and CDR2 YYREEE (reference sequence). V was pared by 3 bases and J by 5 bases, with 13 bases between. CDR3 in amino acids: CASSWDLRGDTQYF. The CDR3 bases are TGTGCCAGCAGCTGGGACCTGCGGGGAGATACGCAGTATTTT.

The J gene is TRBJ1-3, the V gene TRBV3-1 (or the pseudogene TRBV3-2); 8 bases agree with TRBD1. This CDR3 is 15 amino acids long. Germline lookup yields CDR1 LGHDT and CDR2 YNNKEL (reference sequence). The trim removed 4 bases at V and 4 bases at J, leaving 6 bases unmatched. The CDR3 DNA sequence: TGTGCCAGCAGCCGGACAGGGATGGCCGGAAACACCATATATTTT. This codes for CASSRTGMAGNTIYF.

The J gene is TRBJ1-5, the V gene TRBV10-3; 7 bases are a match to TRBD1. Germline V lookup: CDR1 ENHRY, CDR2 SYGVKD. V dropped 3 bases and J dropped 6; count of bases not matched to a gene: 8. The CDR3 length is 15 residues. CDR3 sequence: CAISDQTGVGQPQHF. DNA for the CDR3: TGTGCCATCAGTGACCAAACAGGGGTTGGTCAGCCCCAGCATTTT.

The table lists this clone with a count of one. The chain joins TRBV3-1 (or the pseudogene TRBV3-2) to TRBJ1-2; 9 bases line up with TRBD1. V lost 4 bases to trimming and J lost 8 bases; unmatched junction nucleotides: 8. The germline V gene encodes CDR1 LGHDT and CDR2 YNNKEL (reference sequence). This CDR3 has 14 amino acids. In DNA, the CDR3 is TGTGCCAGCAGCCGGGACAGGGCAGGGATCGGCTACACCTTC. The encoded protein is CASSRDRAGIGYTF.

J is TRBJ2-2 and V is TRBV4-1; D not certain. V was cut by 0 bases and J by 5 bases, with 13 bases left in between. This CDR3 region has 16 residues. CDR1 and CDR2 from the germline V gene are MGHRA and YSYEKL. CDR3 sequence: CASSQDILLGTGELFF. DNA of the CDR3: TGCGCCAGCAGCCAAGATATTCTTTTGGGGACCGGGGAGCTGTTTTTT.

In DNA, the CDR3 is TGTGCCAGCAGCTTAATAGGTGGGGAACAAGATACGCAGTATTTT. Translation: CASSLIGGEQDTQYF. The chain couples TRBV7-3 to TRBJ2-3, with D unresolved. Germline V gene sequence: CDR1 SGHTA, CDR2 FQGTGA. Trimming pared 1 base from V and 5 bases from J, leaving 13 bases between. The CDR3 is made up of 15 amino acids.

The V call is TRBV7-9, the J call TRBJ1-2; the D gene is possibly TRBD1 (6 bases). The length of the CDR3 is 14 residues. Germline V gene lookup returns CDR1 SEHNR and CDR2 FQNEAQ (reference sequence). V was clipped by 3 bases and J by 5 bases, with 13 bases between them. CDR3 residues: CASSFSGAPYGYTF. The CDR3 nucleotides are TGTGCCAGCAGCTTTTCGGGGGCCCCTTATGGCTACACCTTC.

The chain carries TRBV19 and TRBJ2-2, with D possibly being TRBD2 (6 bases). This CDR3 spans 16 amino acids. Germline CDR1 reads LNHDA; CDR2 reads SQIVND (reference sequence). V was pared by 7 bases and J by 4 bases, with 19 bases between. The CDR3 DNA is TGTGCCAGTACCCCAGCCAGAGGACTAAGCACCGGGGAGCTGTTTTTT. This sequence encodes CASTPARGLSTGELFF.

The chain joins TRBV7-2 to TRBJ2-1; 9 bases map to TRBD2. CDR3 length: 15 amino acids. The V segment lost 2 bases and the J segment 4 bases; nucleotides outside the gene matches: 3. Germline V gene lookup returns CDR1 SGHTA and CDR2 FQGNSA. The CDR3 DNA reads as TGTGCCAGCAGCTTAAGCGGGGGGCTATACAATGAGCAGTTCTTC. It translates to CASSLSGGLYNEQFF.

The chain is built from TRBV29-1 and TRBJ1-4; D unresolved. Between the trimmed V and J ends, which lost 5 bases and 5 bases, there was a span of 3 bases. Germline-derived CDR1 and CDR2 are SQVTM and ANQGSEA. This CDR3 spans 10 amino acids. The DNA for the CDR3 is TGCAGCGTTTTAAATGAAAAACTGTTTTTT. Its translation: CSVLNEKLFF.

The V gene is TRBV10-3, the J gene TRBJ1-2, with D possibly matching TRBD1 (6 bases). Trimming pared 2 bases from V and 4 bases from J, leaving 17 bases between. CDR1 and CDR2 (germline): ENHRY, SYGVKD. The CDR3 spans 16 residues. The CDR3 DNA sequence: TGTGCCATCAGTGAGGCGCGACTGGGGGGCGGCTATGGCTACACCTTC. Translation gives CAISEARLGGGYGYTF.

The V and J genes are TRBV6-5 and TRBJ1-4; D is undetermined. V shed 4 bases and J shed 0 bases, with 12 bases lying between them. Looked up from germline, CDR1 is MNHEY and CDR2 is SVGAGI. This CDR3 has 16 amino acids. The CDR3 reads CASSSLSTATNEKLFF. The CDR3 DNA is TGTGCCAGCAGTTCCCTCTCGACGGCAACTAATGAAAAACTGTTTTTT.

The V call is TRBV5-4, the J call TRBJ2-7, with 8 bases identical to TRBD1. The length of the CDR3 is 14 residues. The V and J ends lost 2 bases and 5 bases, in that order; junction bases with no gene match: 6. Germline CDR1 reads SGHNT; CDR2 reads YYREEE (reference sequence). In DNA form, the CDR3 reads TGTGCCAGCAGCTTTTTCGTGGGACAGGACGAGCAGTACTTC. This encodes CASSFFVGQDEQYF. Complete variable domain (other parts from reference TRBV5-4 and TRBJ2-7): ETGVTQSPTHLIKTRGQQVTLRCSSQSGHNTVSWYQQALGQGPQFIFQYYREEENGRGNFPPRFSGLQFPNYSSELNVNALELDDSALYLCASSFFVGQDEQYFGPGTRLTVT.

The rearrangement links TRBV11-2 to TRBJ1-1; tentatively, D is TRBD1 (5 bases). Germline values: CDR1 SGHAT, CDR2 FQNNGV. V was shortened by 5 bases and J by 10 bases, with 11 bases between the two germline ends. The CDR3 has 11 amino acids. The CDR3 spells CASSHGGGAFF. As DNA, the CDR3 is TGTGCCAGCAGCCACGGGGGGGGAGCTTTCTTT.

The chain carries TRBV11-2 and TRBJ1-1; TRBD1 might be the D (5 bases). The germline V gene has CDR1 SGHAT and CDR2 FQNNGV. This CDR3 has 15 residues. Trimming left V 3 bases short and J 1 base short, with 12 bases between. In DNA form, the CDR3 reads TGTGCCAGCAGCTTCTCCGCGCAGGGGAACACTGAAGCTTTCTTT. This codes for CASSFSAQGNTEAFF.

V is TRBV5-1 and J is TRBJ2-3, with TRBD2 identical over 10 bases. The germline gives CDR1 SGHRS, CDR2 YFSETQ. CDR3 length equals 21 residues. V lost 3 bases, J lost 3 bases, and 22 bases stayed unmatched. In DNA, the CDR3 is TGCGCCAGCAGCTCCCCAAGCGGGGGGGCCCTTGGTTTAAGTTTGACAGATACGCAGTATTTT. It yields the protein CASSSPSGGALGLSLTDTQYF.

The rearrangement links TRBV18 to TRBJ1-1; 7 bases match TRBD1. CDR1 KGHSH and CDR2 LQKENI come from the germline V gene. The V segment lost 6 bases and the J segment 1 base; nucleotides outside the gene matches: 11. This CDR3 is 16 amino acids long. CDR3 nucleotide sequence: TGTGCCAGCTCCCAGAAGAAGGACAGGACGAACACTGAAGCTTTCTTT. Amino acids: CASSQKKDRTNTEAFF.

This chain uses TRBV3-1 (or the pseudogene TRBV3-2) with TRBJ2-7; D is possibly TRBD2 (5 bases). The ends were cut back, 4 bases at V and 2 bases at J, with 15 bases in the middle. Germline values: CDR1 LGHDT, CDR2 YNNKEL (reference sequence). The CDR3 is 15 amino acids. The CDR3 here is CASSPFLGVAYEQYF. CDR3 nucleotides: TGTGCCAGCAGCCCCTTTCTCGGGGTAGCCTACGAGCAGTACTTC.